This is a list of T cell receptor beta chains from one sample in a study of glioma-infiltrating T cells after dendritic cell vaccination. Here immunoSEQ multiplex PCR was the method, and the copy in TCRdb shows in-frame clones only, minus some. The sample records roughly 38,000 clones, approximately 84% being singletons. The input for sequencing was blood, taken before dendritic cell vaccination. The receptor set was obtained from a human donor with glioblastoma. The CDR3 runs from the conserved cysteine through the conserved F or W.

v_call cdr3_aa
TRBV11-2 CASSLTLADPDTQYF
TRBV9 CASSAAGTGGGEQFF
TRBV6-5 CASSPDSYGYTF
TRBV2 CASSEQGGNQPQHF
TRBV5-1 CASSPPGQLYGYTF
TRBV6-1 CASSGREQGAFWGYGYTF
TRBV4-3 CASSPWASSYEQYF
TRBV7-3 CASSPLESSYNEQFF
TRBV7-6 CASSLEGLAGTSYEQYF
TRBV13 CASSSGEGNYGYTF
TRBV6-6 CASRQQGNTEAFF
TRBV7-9 CASSLEEGAHGYTF
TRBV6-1 CASRSTVSTQYF
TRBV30 CAWSVRGYTEAFF
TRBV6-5 CASNRGETQYF
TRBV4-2 CASSQELEQFF
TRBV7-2 CASSLTPEHEQFF
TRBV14 CASSQDPGGRTNYGYTF
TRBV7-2 CASSSGVYTDTQYF
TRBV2 CASSQGTSGGDEQFF
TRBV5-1 CASSLAPLYLSGNTIYF
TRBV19 CASSTQAGDYEQFF
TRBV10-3 CAISESGSPNQPQHF
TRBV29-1 CSVPLDGSYEQYF
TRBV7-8 CASSSRDTEQYF
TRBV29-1 CSVEAGGGTGELFF
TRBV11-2 CASSPLDSEGYEQYF
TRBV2 CASQTGSGDHNEQFF
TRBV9 CASSVAQGYEQFF
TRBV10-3 CAISESTRAYNEQFF
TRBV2 CATSAEGGTEAFF
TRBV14 CASRGRGRNEQYF
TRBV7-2 CASSFEHGVHTEAFF
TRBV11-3 CASSFLDRGFYGYTF
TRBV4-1 CASSQVGTDTQYF
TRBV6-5 CASSRDSLYEQYF
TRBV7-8 CASSLKEGAGSTDTQYF
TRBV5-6 CASSLGRVYTGELFF
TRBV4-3 CASSQVFTGNNGYTF
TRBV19 CASSIRQGEYEQYF
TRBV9 CASSVDGSGANVLTF
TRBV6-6 CASSYSSGGIQYF
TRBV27 CASSLRLAGYYEQYF
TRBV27 CASRPGLAGGWLTDTQYF
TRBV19 CASRPGSYEQYF